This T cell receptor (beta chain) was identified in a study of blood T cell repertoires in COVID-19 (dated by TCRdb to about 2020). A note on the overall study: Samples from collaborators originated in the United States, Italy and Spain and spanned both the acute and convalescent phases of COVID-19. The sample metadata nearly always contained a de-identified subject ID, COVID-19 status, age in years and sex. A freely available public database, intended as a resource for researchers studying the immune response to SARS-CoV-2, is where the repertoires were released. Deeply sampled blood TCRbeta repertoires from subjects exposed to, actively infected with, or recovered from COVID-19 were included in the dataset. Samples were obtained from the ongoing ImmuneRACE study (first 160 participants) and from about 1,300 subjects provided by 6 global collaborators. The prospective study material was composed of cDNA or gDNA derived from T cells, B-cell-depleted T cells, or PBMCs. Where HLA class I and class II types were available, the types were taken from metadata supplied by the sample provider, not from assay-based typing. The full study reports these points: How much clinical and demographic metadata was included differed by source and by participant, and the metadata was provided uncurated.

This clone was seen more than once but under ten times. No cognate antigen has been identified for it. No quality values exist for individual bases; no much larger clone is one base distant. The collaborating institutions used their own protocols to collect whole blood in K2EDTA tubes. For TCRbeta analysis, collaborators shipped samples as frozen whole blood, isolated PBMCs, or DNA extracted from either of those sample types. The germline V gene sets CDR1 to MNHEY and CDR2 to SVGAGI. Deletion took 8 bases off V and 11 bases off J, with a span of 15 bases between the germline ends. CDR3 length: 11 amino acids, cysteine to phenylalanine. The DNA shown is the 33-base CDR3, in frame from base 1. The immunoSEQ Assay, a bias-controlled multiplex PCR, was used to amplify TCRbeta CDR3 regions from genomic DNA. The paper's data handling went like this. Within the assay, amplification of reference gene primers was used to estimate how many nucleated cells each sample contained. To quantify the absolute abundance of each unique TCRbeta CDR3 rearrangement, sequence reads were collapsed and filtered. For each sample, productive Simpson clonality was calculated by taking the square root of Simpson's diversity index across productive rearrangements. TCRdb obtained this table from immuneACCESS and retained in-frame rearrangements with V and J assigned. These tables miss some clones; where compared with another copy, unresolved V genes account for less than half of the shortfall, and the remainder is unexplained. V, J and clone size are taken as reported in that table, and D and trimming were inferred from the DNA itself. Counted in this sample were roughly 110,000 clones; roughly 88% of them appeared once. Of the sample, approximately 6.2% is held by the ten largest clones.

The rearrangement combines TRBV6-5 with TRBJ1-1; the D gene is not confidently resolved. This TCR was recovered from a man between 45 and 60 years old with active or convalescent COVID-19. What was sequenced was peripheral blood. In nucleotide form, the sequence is TGTGCCAGCGTGAGAGGGCCGGAGGCTTTCTTT. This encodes CASVRGPEAFF.